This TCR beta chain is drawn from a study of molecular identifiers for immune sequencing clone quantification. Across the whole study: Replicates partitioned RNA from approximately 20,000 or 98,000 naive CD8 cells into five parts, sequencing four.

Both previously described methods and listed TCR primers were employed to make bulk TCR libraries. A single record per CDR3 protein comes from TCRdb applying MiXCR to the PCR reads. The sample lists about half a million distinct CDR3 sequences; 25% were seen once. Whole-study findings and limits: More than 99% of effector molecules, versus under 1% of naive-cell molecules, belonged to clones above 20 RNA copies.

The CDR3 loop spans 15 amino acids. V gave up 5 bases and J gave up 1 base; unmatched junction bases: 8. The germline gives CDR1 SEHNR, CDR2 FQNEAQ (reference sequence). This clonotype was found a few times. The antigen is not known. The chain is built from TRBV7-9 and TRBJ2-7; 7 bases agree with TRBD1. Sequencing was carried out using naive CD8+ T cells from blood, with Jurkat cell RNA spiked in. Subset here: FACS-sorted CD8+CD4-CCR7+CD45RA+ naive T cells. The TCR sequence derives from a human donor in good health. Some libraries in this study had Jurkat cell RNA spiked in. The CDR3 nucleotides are TGTGCCAGCAGCCACAGGGGAGAAGGGTCCTACGAGCAGTACTTC. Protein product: CASSHRGEGSYEQYF.